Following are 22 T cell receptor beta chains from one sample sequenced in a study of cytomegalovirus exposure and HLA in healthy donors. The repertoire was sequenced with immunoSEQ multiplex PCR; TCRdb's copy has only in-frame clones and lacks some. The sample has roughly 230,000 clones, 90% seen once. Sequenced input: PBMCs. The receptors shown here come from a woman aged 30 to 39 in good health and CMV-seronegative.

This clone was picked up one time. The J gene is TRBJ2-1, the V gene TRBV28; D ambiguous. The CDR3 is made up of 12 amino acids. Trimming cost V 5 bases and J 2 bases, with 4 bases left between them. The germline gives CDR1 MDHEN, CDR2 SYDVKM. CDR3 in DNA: TGTGCCAGCAGTGTCGCCTACAATGAGCAGTTCTTC. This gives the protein CASSVAYNEQFF.

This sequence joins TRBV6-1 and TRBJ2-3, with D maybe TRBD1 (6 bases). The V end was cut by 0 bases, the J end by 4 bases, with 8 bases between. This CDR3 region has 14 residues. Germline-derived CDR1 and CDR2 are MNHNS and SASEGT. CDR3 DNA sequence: TGTGCCAGCAGTGAAGCGTCAGGGGCAGATACGCAGTATTTT. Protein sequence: CASSEASGADTQYF.

CDR3 DNA sequence: TGTGCCAGCAGCACTCCCAGACAGACGCGTCGGTACGAGCAGTACTTC. Its protein product is CASSTPRQTRRYEQYF. The gene calls are TRBV28 and TRBJ2-7, with D tentatively TRBD1 (5 bases). The CDR3 is made up of 16 amino acids. Trimming stripped 6 bases from V and 4 bases from J, with 22 bases between. Germline V gene lookup returns CDR1 MDHEN and CDR2 SYDVKM.

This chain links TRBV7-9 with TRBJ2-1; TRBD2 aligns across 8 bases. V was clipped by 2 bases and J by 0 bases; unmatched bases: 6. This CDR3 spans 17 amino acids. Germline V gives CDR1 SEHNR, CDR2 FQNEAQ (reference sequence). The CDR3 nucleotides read TGTGCCAGCAGCTTACTAGCGGGCCCTAGCTCCTACAATGAGCAGTTCTTC. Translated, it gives CASSLLAGPSSYNEQFF.

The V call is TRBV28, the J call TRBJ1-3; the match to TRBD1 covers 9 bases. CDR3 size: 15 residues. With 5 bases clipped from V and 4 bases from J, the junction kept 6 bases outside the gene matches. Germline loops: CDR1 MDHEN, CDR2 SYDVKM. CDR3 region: CASSTTGGEGNTIYF. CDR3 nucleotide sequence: TGTGCCAGCAGTACTACAGGGGGCGAGGGAAACACCATATATTTT.

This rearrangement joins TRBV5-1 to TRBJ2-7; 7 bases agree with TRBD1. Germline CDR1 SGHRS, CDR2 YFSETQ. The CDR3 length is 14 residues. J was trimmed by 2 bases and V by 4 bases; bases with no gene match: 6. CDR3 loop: CASSQWDRTYEQYF. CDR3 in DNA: TGCGCCAGCAGCCAGTGGGACAGAACCTACGAGCAGTACTTC.

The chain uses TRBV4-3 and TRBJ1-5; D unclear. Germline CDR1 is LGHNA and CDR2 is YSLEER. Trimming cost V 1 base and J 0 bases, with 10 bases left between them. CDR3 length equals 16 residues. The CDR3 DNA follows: TGCGCCAGCAGCCAAGGTCGAGGGAGTAGCAATCAGCCCCAGCATTTT. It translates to CASSQGRGSSNQPQHF.

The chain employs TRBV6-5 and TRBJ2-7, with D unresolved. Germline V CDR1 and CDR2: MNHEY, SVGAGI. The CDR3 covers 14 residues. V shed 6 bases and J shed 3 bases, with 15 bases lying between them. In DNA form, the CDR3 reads TGTGCCAGCAGACGCGACACCCCTAGCTACGAGCAGTACTTC. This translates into CASRRDTPSYEQYF.

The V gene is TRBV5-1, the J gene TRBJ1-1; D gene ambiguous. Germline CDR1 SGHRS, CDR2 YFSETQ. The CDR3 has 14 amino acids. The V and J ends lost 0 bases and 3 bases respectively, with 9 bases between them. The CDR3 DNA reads TGCGCCAGCAGCTTGGTCCCTATTGACACTGAAGCTTTCTTT. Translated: CASSLVPIDTEAFF.

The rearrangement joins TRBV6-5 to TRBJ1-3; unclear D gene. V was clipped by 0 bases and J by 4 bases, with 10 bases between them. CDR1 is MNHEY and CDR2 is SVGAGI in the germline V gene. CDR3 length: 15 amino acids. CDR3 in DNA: TGTGCCAGCAGTTACTCGACAACGTCGGGAAACACCATATATTTT. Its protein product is CASSYSTTSGNTIYF.

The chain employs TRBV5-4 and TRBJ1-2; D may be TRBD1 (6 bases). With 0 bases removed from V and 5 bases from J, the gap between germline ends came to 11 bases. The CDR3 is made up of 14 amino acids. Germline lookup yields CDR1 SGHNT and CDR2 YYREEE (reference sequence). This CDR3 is CASSLAGGAYGYTF. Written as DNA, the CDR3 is TGTGCCAGCAGCTTGGCGGGGGGCGCATATGGCTACACCTTC.

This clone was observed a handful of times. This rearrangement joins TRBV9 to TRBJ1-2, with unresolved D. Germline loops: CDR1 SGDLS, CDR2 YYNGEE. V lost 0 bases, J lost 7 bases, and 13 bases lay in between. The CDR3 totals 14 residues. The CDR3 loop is CASSVDPGGTGYTF. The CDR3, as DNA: TGTGCCAGCAGCGTAGATCCCGGCGGCACTGGCTACACCTTC.

CDR3 residues: CASSLGRTSGRAGETQYF. In nucleotides, the CDR3 is TGTGCCAGCAGCTTAGGCCGGACTAGCGGGAGGGCCGGGGAGACCCAGTACTTC. The rearrangement links TRBV13 to TRBJ2-5, with 15 positions matching TRBD2. The CDR3 totals 18 residues. Germline values: CDR1 PRHDT, CDR2 FYEKMQ (reference sequence). Unmatched junction bases numbered 7, after V lost 0 bases and J lost 5 bases. The whole variable domain, filled in from reference TRBV13 and TRBJ2-5, reads AAGVIQSPRHLIKEKRETATLKCYPIPRHDTVYWYQQGPGQDPQFLISFYEKMQSDKGSIPDRFSAQQFSDYHSELNMSSLELGDSALYFCASSLGRTSGRAGETQYFGPGTRLLVL.

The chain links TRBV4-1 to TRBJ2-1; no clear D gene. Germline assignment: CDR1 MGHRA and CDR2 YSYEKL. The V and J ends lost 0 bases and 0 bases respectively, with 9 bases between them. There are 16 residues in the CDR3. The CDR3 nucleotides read TGCGCCAGCAGCCAAGAAGAGCTCAGCTCCTACAATGAGCAGTTCTTC. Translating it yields CASSQEELSSYNEQFF.

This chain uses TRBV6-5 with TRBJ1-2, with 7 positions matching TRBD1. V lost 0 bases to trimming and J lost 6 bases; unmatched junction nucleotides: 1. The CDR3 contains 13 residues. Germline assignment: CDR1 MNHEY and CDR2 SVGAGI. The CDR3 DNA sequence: TGTGCCAGCAGTTACTCAGGGGGCGATGGCTACACCTTC. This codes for CASSYSGGDGYTF.

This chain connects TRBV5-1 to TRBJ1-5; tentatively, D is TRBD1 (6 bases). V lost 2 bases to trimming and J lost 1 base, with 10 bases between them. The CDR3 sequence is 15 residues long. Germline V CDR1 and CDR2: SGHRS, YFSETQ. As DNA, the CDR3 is TGCGCCAGCAGCTTCCAGGGGAAGAGCAATCAGCCCCAGCATTTT. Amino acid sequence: CASSFQGKSNQPQHF.

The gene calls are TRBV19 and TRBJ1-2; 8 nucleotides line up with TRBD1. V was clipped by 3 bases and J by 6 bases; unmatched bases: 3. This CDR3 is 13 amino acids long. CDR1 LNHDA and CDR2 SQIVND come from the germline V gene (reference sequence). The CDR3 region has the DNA TGTGCCAGTAGTATGCCAGGGGGCGATGGCTACACCTTC. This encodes CASSMPGGDGYTF.

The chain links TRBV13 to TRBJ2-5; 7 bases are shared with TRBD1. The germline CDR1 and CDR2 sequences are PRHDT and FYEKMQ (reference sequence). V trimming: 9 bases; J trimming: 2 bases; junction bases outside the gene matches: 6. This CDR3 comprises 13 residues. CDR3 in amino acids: CASQTGQQETQYF. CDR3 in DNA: TGTGCCAGTCAAACGGGACAGCAAGAGACCCAGTACTTC.

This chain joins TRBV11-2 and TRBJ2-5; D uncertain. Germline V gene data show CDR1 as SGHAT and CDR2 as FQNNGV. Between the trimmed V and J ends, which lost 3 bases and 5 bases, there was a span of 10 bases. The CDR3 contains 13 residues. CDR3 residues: CASSLSTMETQYF. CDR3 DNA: TGTGCCAGCAGCTTGAGCACTATGGAGACCCAGTACTTC.

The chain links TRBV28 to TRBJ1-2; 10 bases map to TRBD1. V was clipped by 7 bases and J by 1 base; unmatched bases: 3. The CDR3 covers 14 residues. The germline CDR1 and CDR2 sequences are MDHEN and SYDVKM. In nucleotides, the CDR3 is TGTGCCAGCACCCGGGACAGGGGTAACTATGGCTACACCTTC. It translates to CASTRDRGNYGYTF.

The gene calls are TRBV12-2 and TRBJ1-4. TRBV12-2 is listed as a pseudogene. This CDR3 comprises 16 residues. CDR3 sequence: CASRLGNGPINEKLFF. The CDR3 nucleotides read TGTGCAAGTCGCTTAGGGAACGGGCCAATTAATGAAAAACTGTTTTTT.

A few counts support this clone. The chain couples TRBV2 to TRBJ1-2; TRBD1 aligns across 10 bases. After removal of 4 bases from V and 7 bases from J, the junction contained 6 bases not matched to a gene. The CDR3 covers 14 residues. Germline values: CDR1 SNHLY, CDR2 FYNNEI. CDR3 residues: CASSAGTGVGGYTF. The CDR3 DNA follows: TGTGCCAGCAGTGCCGGGACAGGGGTCGGTGGCTACACCTTC.